This record covers a single TCR beta chain. The specificity of this receptor is unknown. No base qualities exist here, and no much larger clone lies one base off it. The study was a case-control design nested within a healthcare worker cohort in London, UK, with weekly nasopharyngeal swab PCR tests and blood sampling. Healthcare workers were recruited during the week of the UK lockdown, between 23 and 31 March 2020, and followed weekly for up to about 15 weeks. At the junction V is shortened by 5 bases and J by 3 bases, with 11 bases in between. The germline V gene gives CDR1 as SGHAT and CDR2 as FQNNGV. The CDR3 measures 13 amino acids from cysteine to phenylalanine. Only the CDR3 DNA is retained, 39 bases long and in frame from the first base. This entry comes from a study of early T cells in non-severe SARS-CoV-2 infection (dated by TCRdb to the early 2020s). Notes on the research overall: Bulk RNA from unsorted whole blood was used for TCR sequencing, so alpha and beta chains could not be paired.

The investigation overall reported the following: VDJdb matching was skewed toward anti-spike CD8 responses and likely underestimated virus-specific expansions, missing private and CD4 specificities.

The library was prepared using 5' RACE. The instrument was a NextSeq 500. Unique molecular identifiers were attached to individual cDNA molecules in the TCR library protocol so that sequencing error and PCR bias could be corrected. Sequencing covered both TCR alpha and beta chains, and within each sample the abundances of alpha and beta sequences were tightly co-correlated. Under the source paper's analysis protocol: Decombinator V4 was used to annotate TCR sequences for V gene, J gene and CDR3. Expanded TCRs were defined as changing significantly between any two time points under a Poisson model with p below 0.0001. TCR abundances were normalised to the total number of TCRs sequenced in each sample and reported as counts per million. TRAV1-2 paired with TRAJ12, TRAJ20 or TRAJ33 defined MAIT TCRs, while TRAV10 paired with TRAJ18 defined iNKT TCRs. A search of VDJdb, accessed on 1 November 2021, was run for TCRs annotated to CMV, EBV and SARS-CoV-2, with TCRs annotated for multiple antigens excluded. TCRdb itself trimmed the public reads at Q25 with fastp, ran MiXCR and retained productive beta chains. CDR3 protein duplicates are merged, each entry listing the most common genes and DNA. None of the V and J calls come from the authors' own analysis; TCRdb made them. The sample table lists roughly 60,000 distinct CDR3 sequences, around 11% of them with a count of one. 2.5% to 3.5% of the sample comes from the top ten.

The TCR originated in an adult who was a healthcare worker with PCR-confirmed SARS-CoV-2 infection or an uninfected control (not recorded which). Rearrangement joined TRBV11-2 to TRBJ2-7, with the D gene call left open. The sequenced sample was whole blood, obtained at baseline. The DNA sequence reads TGTGCCAGCAGCCCCGACGGATTCTACGAGCAGTACTTC. It codes for CASSPDGFYEQYF.